Below are 11 T cell receptor beta chains sequenced from a single sample in a study of OX40 agonist ivuxolimab in advanced cancers. The protocol was immunoSEQ multiplex PCR, while the TCRdb copy is restricted to in-frame clones and leaves out a portion. The sample yields about 99,000 clones, 75% to 95% seen once. This sample comprised CD4+ or CD8+ T cells sorted from blood, obtained in a trial of the OX40 agonist ivuxolimab. These receptors all stem from an adult with an advanced solid tumor such as melanoma, head and neck, liver or kidney cancer.

The rearrangement uses TRBV5-1 and TRBJ2-1; the match to TRBD2 covers 7 bases. CDR3 length: 15 residues. The germline gives CDR1 SGHRS, CDR2 YFSETQ. The V segment lost 5 bases and the J segment 1 base; nucleotides outside the gene matches: 6. CDR3 coding DNA: TGCGCCAGCAGACCTCAGGGAGGGTCCTACAATGAGCAGTTCTTC. It specifies CASRPQGGSYNEQFF.

This chain connects TRBV9 to TRBJ2-5; 8 bases are a match to TRBD1. The V and J ends lost 3 bases and 4 bases, in that order; junction bases with no gene match: 8. Germline V gene sequence: CDR1 SGDLS, CDR2 YYNGEE. The CDR3 covers 15 residues. This chain's CDR3 is CASSGTTGVGETQYF. The CDR3, as DNA: TGTGCCAGCAGCGGAACGACAGGGGTGGGAGAGACCCAGTACTTC.

V gene TRBV11-3 combines with J gene TRBJ2-1; 12 nucleotides agree with TRBD1. Per the germline V gene, CDR1 is SGHNT and CDR2 is YENEEA. Unmatched junction bases numbered 7, after V lost 8 bases and J lost 8 bases. This CDR3 region has 14 residues. For the CDR3, the DNA is TGTGCCAGCGGGGGGACAGGGGGCAGCGATGAGCAGTTCTTC. As protein: CASGGTGGSDEQFF. Supplemented by reference TRBV11-3 and TRBJ2-1, the full variable domain reads EAGVVQSPRYKIIEKKQPVAFWCNPISGHNTLYWYLQNLGQGPELLIRYENEEAVDDSQLPKDRFSAERLKGVDSTLKIQPAELGDSAVYLCASGGTGGSDEQFFGPGTRLTVL.

The CDR3 nucleotides read TGTGCCAGCAGCACCCCCCGCCTCCGACAGGGCGACTATGGCTACACCTTC. Encoded protein: CASSTPRLRQGDYGYTF. This rearrangement joins TRBV9 to TRBJ1-2; 7 bases are a match to TRBD1. Germline V gives CDR1 SGDLS, CDR2 YYNGEE. There are 17 residues in the CDR3. With V trimmed by 4 bases and J by 3 bases, 15 bases remained unmatched.

The V gene is TRBV5-1, the J gene TRBJ2-7, with TRBD1 matching 9 bases. The germline gives CDR1 SGHRS, CDR2 YFSETQ. This CDR3 is built from 14 residues. Unmatched junction bases numbered 8, after V lost 7 bases and J lost 3 bases. CDR3 in DNA: TGCGCCAGCGACCGGACAGGGGATCACTACGAGCAGTACTTC. Translation gives CASDRTGDHYEQYF.

This sequence joins TRBV7-2 and TRBJ2-7; 7 nucleotides agree with TRBD2. V lost 4 bases and J lost 4; bases outside the gene matches: 7. Germline V lookup: CDR1 SGHTA, CDR2 FQGNSA. This CDR3 comprises 14 residues. The CDR3 sequence: CASSSGLAAYEQYF. The DNA for the CDR3 is TGTGCCAGCAGCTCCGGGCTAGCGGCGTACGAGCAGTACTTC.

The chain carries TRBV27 and TRBJ1-2, with 11 bases fitting TRBD1. V lost 5 bases to trimming and J lost 2 bases; unmatched junction nucleotides: 4. This CDR3 is 15 amino acids long. Germline lookup yields CDR1 MNHEY and CDR2 SMNVEV (reference sequence). CDR3: CASSLRTGGNYGYTF. The CDR3 DNA reads as TGTGCCAGCAGTCTCCGGACAGGGGGCAACTATGGCTACACCTTC.

The chain combines TRBV9 with TRBJ2-2; D ambiguous. V was cut by 3 bases and J by 1 base, with 7 bases left in between. This CDR3 spans 14 amino acids. Germline lookup yields CDR1 SGDLS and CDR2 YYNGEE. The CDR3 coding sequence is TGTGCCAGCAGCGCACAGAGGAACACCGGGGAGCTGTTTTTT. Its translation: CASSAQRNTGELFF.

The chain uses TRBV7-2 and TRBJ1-3; possibly TRBD1 for D (5 bases). V was shortened by 3 bases and J by 3 bases, with 12 bases between the two germline ends. Germline CDR1 SGHTA, CDR2 FQGNSA. This CDR3 is 15 amino acids long. Here the CDR3 DNA reads TGTGCCAGCAGCTTGGGGCAGGGAGGTGGAAACACCATATATTTT. Its translation: CASSLGQGGGNTIYF.

The chain is built from TRBV7-2 and TRBJ1-4; TRBD1 matches 7 bases. The CDR3 has 14 residues. Germline CDR1 and CDR2: SGHTA and FQGNSA. J lost 7 bases, V lost 4 bases, and 6 bases had no gene match. The CDR3 region is CASSYTGAGEKLFF. The CDR3 bases are TGTGCCAGCAGCTATACAGGGGCAGGTGAAAAACTGTTTTTT.

This chain's CDR3 is CASSFQRGADTQYF. In nucleotides, the CDR3 is TGTGCCAGCAGCTTCCAGCGCGGGGCAGATACGCAGTATTTT. The chain couples TRBV7-9 to TRBJ2-3, with D tentatively TRBD2 (6 bases). Germline V gene sequence: CDR1 SEHNR, CDR2 FQNEAQ (reference sequence). The length of the CDR3 is 14 residues. V lost 3 bases and J 4 bases, leaving 11 bases between the germline ends.